The 14 T cell receptor beta chains presented below share a single source sample, sequenced in a study of cytomegalovirus exposure and HLA in healthy donors. The PCR had 60 Vbeta and 13 Jbeta primers. The table came from immunoSEQ multiplex PCR; TCRdb's copy has only in-frame clones and leaves some out. The sample lists 70,000 or so clones, about 70% seen once, with approximately 11% in the top ten. The specimen sequenced was PBMCs. The receptors originated from a woman aged 25 to 39 in good health and CMV-seronegative.

The V and J genes are TRBV9 and TRBJ2-7; 8 bases align to TRBD1. CDR1 SGDLS and CDR2 YYNGEE come from the germline V gene. The CDR3 runs 15 residues. V was clipped by 0 bases and J by 3 bases; unmatched bases: 5. Here the CDR3 DNA reads TGTGCCAGCAGCGTAGGTCAGGGGGCGGGCTACGAGCAGTACTTC. It yields the protein CASSVGQGAGYEQYF.

This clone was counted only a few times. This sequence joins TRBV7-2 and TRBJ2-1; 8 bases are shared with TRBD1. The CDR3 runs to 14 residues. Germline loops: CDR1 SGHTA, CDR2 FQGNSA. Germline trimming cut 4 bases from V and 7 bases from J; bases unmatched to any gene: 6. For the CDR3, the DNA is TGTGCCAGCAGCTGGACAGGGTTGACGAATGAGCAGTTCTTC. Its translation: CASSWTGLTNEQFF.

The genes are TRBV7-2 and TRBJ2-5; 7 nucleotides align to TRBD1. The CDR3 length is 14 residues. V lost 3 bases and J lost 5; bases outside the gene matches: 6. Germline V gene data show CDR1 as SGHTA and CDR2 as FQGNSA. The CDR3 is CASSFTGVGETQYF. In DNA form, the CDR3 reads TGTGCCAGCAGCTTTACAGGGGTGGGGGAGACCCAGTACTTC.

The J gene is TRBJ1-2, the V gene TRBV2; D gene ambiguous. Germline V lookup: CDR1 SNHLY, CDR2 FYNNEI. The length of the CDR3 is 13 residues. Between the trimmed V and J ends, which lost 4 bases and 1 base, there was a span of 7 bases. CDR3 DNA: TGTGCCAGCAGTGTTCGGTTTAACTATGGCTACACCTTC. Encoded protein: CASSVRFNYGYTF. Drawing the rest from reference TRBV2 and TRBJ1-2, the complete variable domain is EPEVTQTPSHQVTQMGQEVILRCVPISNHLYFYWYRQILGQKVEFLVSFYNNEISEKSEIFDDQFSVERPDGSNFTLKIRSTKLEDSAMYFCASSVRFNYGYTFGSGTRLTVV.

The V and J genes are TRBV28 and TRBJ2-7; TRBD1 matches at 7 bases. J gave up 1 base and V 2 bases, and 5 bases lay outside the gene matches. CDR3 length: 15 residues. CDR1 is MDHEN and CDR2 is SYDVKM in the germline V gene. CDR3 coding DNA: TGTGCCAGCAGTTTAGGGGACAGAAATTCCTACGAGCAGTACTTC. This sequence encodes CASSLGDRNSYEQYF.

This clone came up once. The chain uses TRBV27 and TRBJ1-5; D unclear. The CDR3 has 15 residues. The V end lost 2 bases, the J end lost 1 base, and 9 bases lay between the germline ends. Germline V lookup: CDR1 MNHEY, CDR2 SMNVEV (reference sequence). The CDR3: CASSLKRASNQPQHF. The CDR3 region has the DNA TGTGCCAGCAGTTTAAAGAGGGCGAGCAATCAGCCCCAGCATTTT.

The chain couples TRBV2 to TRBJ2-7; D possibly corresponds to TRBD1 (6 bases). V was trimmed by 7 bases and J by 2 bases, leaving 9 bases between them. CDR1 is SNHLY and CDR2 is FYNNEI in the germline V gene. The CDR3 loop spans 12 amino acids. In nucleotides, the CDR3 is TGTGCCAGCACAGGGGAGACCTACGAGCAGTACTTC. Protein sequence: CASTGETYEQYF.

The CDR3 sequence is CSTRTKGQGSEAFF. The DNA of the CDR3 is TGCAGCACACGAACCAAGGGACAGGGCTCTGAAGCTTTCTTT. The gene calls are TRBV29-1 and TRBJ1-1; TRBD1 aligns across 9 bases. CDR1 is SQVTM, CDR2 ANQGSEA, per germline. The trim removed 8 bases at V and 6 bases at J, leaving 13 bases unmatched. CDR3 size: 14 residues.

The chain uses TRBV7-6 and TRBJ1-4; D might be TRBD1 (5 bases). V shed 2 bases and J shed 4 bases, with 14 bases lying between them. CDR1 SGHVS and CDR2 FNYEAQ come from the germline V gene. This CDR3 spans 16 amino acids. The CDR3 nucleotides read TGTGCCAGCAGCTTATCTGTGACAGAATTTAATGAAAAACTGTTTTTT. This gives the protein CASSLSVTEFNEKLFF.

The CDR3 DNA follows: TGTGCCAGCAGCTGGGACAGGAAGAACTACGAGCAGTACTTC. Translated, it gives CASSWDRKNYEQYF. The V gene is TRBV5-8, the J gene TRBJ2-7; 8 bases fit TRBD1. V dropped 3 bases and J dropped 3; count of bases not matched to a gene: 5. This CDR3 comprises 14 residues. The V gene's germline CDR1 is SGHTS and CDR2 YDEGEE.

This clone was seen once. The V and J genes are TRBV18 and TRBJ1-6; 8 nucleotides line up with TRBD1. Losses at the gene ends were 3 bases for V and 5 bases for J; bases not matched to a gene: 3. The CDR3 runs to 15 residues. The V gene's germline CDR1 is KGHSH and CDR2 LQKENI. The CDR3 DNA follows: TGTGCCAGCTCACCTCCGGGACAGGATAATTCACCCCTCCACTTT. This codes for CASSPPGQDNSPLHF.

This clone was seen a few times. Sequence at one end of the junction differs from germline and may be a read error. The chain is built from TRBV6-6 and TRBJ2-5; maybe TRBD2 (6 bases). The CDR3 runs to 16 residues. Looked up from germline, CDR1 is MNHNY and CDR2 is SVGAGI (reference sequence). The CDR3 loop reads CAISYWGPGVEETQYF. CDR3 DNA sequence: TGTGCCATCAGTTACTGGGGACCGGGGGTTGAGGAGACCCAGTACTTC.

V gene TRBV6-1 combines with J gene TRBJ1-1, with 10 bases that match TRBD1. Per germline, CDR1 MNHNS and CDR2 SASEGT. Unmatched junction bases numbered 3, after V lost 6 bases and J lost 5 bases. The CDR3 totals 13 residues. The CDR3 loop is CASRDRGLTEAFF. CDR3 nucleotides: TGTGCCAGCAGAGACAGGGGGCTGACTGAAGCTTTCTTT.

The rearrangement links TRBV7-6 to TRBJ2-1, with a weak D call TRBD2 (5 bases). The CDR3 contains 15 residues. The V and J ends lost 1 base and 5 bases respectively, with 12 bases between them. The germline gives CDR1 SGHVS, CDR2 FNYEAQ. The CDR3 is CASSLVPAAHNEQFF. The CDR3 nucleotides read TGTGCCAGCAGCTTAGTCCCAGCGGCTCACAATGAGCAGTTCTTC.